Detailed here is one T cell receptor beta chain. This record comes from a study of blood T cell repertoires in COVID-19. Study context: Acute-phase and convalescent COVID-19 samples originated in the United States, Italy and Spain. The cDNA or gDNA used as material had been derived from T cells, B-cell-depleted T cells, or PBMCs.

The CDR3 has 14 residues. V was trimmed by 2 bases and J by 4 bases, leaving 10 bases between them. Germline values: CDR1 MNHNS, CDR2 SASEGT. As originally analysed: Using reference gene primer amplification, nucleated cell counts were estimated. Sequenced by immunoSEQ multiplex PCR; TCRdb stores in-frame clones only, minus some. V, J and clone size reflect that table, while D and trimming were determined from the DNA. The sample records tens of thousands of clones, approximately 89% being singletons. Sequencing was carried out using peripheral blood. V gene TRBV6-1 combines with J gene TRBJ2-3; D call uncertain. The TCR comes from a woman older than 75 with acute or convalescent COVID-19. The CDR3 reads CASSESGPADTQYF. In DNA, the CDR3 is TGTGCCAGCAGTGAATCGGGTCCCGCAGATACGCAGTATTTT.